This T cell receptor (beta chain) comes out of a study of blood T cells in healthy people across ages. Study-wide findings and caveats: Naive T cell percentage showed a strong correlation with TCR beta diversity. Researchers said unsorted PBMCs prevented a conclusive naive versus antigen-experienced comparison.

With a J-beta primer mix and a sample-barcoded 5' primer, a second PCR ran about 6 to 11 cycles. Samples each returned at least 2.5 million CDR3-containing paired-end reads. MiXCR, applied by TCRdb to the 5' RACE reads, yields one record per CDR3 protein. This table has hundreds of thousands of distinct CDR3 sequences, roughly 50% appearing once. As to this clonotype: Antigen specificity is unknown.

With V trimmed by 5 bases and J by 0 bases, 21 bases remained unmatched. The germline V gene encodes CDR1 SQVTM and CDR2 ANQGSEA. This CDR3 has 22 residues. The genes are TRBV29-1 and TRBJ2-3; 15 nucleotides match TRBD2. Sequencing input: blood. The source is a man aged 35-49 years in good health. The CDR3 region is CSVTTLERTSGRADFSTDTQYF. Written as DNA, the CDR3 is TGCAGCGTTACAACCCTCGAACGGACTAGCGGGAGGGCCGACTTCAGCACAGATACGCAGTATTTT.